These 29 T cell receptor beta chains originate from one sample sequenced in a study of blood T cell repertoires in COVID-19. Produced via immunoSEQ multiplex PCR; TCRdb's table is partial and in-frame only. The profile covers 200,000 to 250,000 clones, with roughly 88% appearing a single time and roughly 14% taken by the ten largest. The material sequenced was PBMCs or T cells enriched from blood (not recorded which). The receptor set was obtained from a woman aged 45 to 65 with acute COVID-19.

This chain uses TRBV7-9 with TRBJ2-1; 7 bases are shared with TRBD1. The V segment lost 2 bases and the J segment 2 bases; nucleotides outside the gene matches: 9. CDR1 is SEHNR and CDR2 is FQNEAQ in the germline V gene (reference sequence). This CDR3 contains 17 residues. This chain's CDR3 is CASSLYRRRGTYNEQFF. Here the CDR3 DNA reads TGTGCCAGCAGCTTATATCGGCGCAGGGGGACCTACAATGAGCAGTTCTTC.

The genes are TRBV2 and TRBJ2-1; perhaps TRBD2 as D (6 bases). The CDR3 spans 17 residues. Trimming cost V 2 bases and J 4 bases, with 18 bases left between them. From germline, CDR1 is SNHLY and CDR2 FYNNEI. The CDR3 DNA follows: TGTGCCAGCAGTGAACGGGGGATCTCCTCCGGGTACAATGAGCAGTTCTTC. Encoded protein: CASSERGISSGYNEQFF.

V is TRBV28 and J is TRBJ1-5; 7 positions match TRBD1. The trim removed 5 bases at V and 4 bases at J, leaving 11 bases unmatched. CDR3 length equals 16 residues. CDR1 is MDHEN, CDR2 SYDVKM, per germline. The CDR3 is CASSQPWDSQNQPQHF. CDR3 sequence (DNA): TGTGCCAGCAGTCAACCGTGGGACAGTCAAAATCAGCCCCAGCATTTT.

The chain uses TRBV7-9 and TRBJ1-1; maybe TRBD1 (5 bases). The CDR3 spans 14 residues. Germline CDR1 reads SEHNR; CDR2 reads FQNEAQ (reference sequence). Trimming left V 2 bases short and J 1 base short, with 8 bases between. DNA for the CDR3: TGTGCCAGCAGCTTATCCGGGGGGAACACTGAAGCTTTCTTT. Protein product: CASSLSGGNTEAFF.

This clone was seen just once. The V and J genes are TRBV2 and TRBJ1-3; no clear D gene. This CDR3 spans 13 amino acids. The V end lost 7 bases, the J end lost 0 bases, and 7 bases lay between the germline ends. Germline loops: CDR1 SNHLY, CDR2 FYNNEI. The DNA for the CDR3 is TGTGCCAGCAACGGAGTCTCTGGAAACACCATATATTTT. The encoded protein is CASNGVSGNTIYF.

V usage is TRBV28 and J usage is TRBJ2-7; TRBD1 might be the D (6 bases). The germline V gene has CDR1 MDHEN and CDR2 SYDVKM. The length of the CDR3 is 19 residues. V lost 3 bases to trimming and J lost 3 bases, with 27 bases between them. As DNA, the CDR3 is TGTGCCAGCAGTTTCCTCGAACCCCCCGGGACACTTAGAGTCTACGAGCAGTACTTC. Its translation: CASSFLEPPGTLRVYEQYF.

The chain carries TRBV3-1 (or the pseudogene TRBV3-2) and TRBJ1-1; D is possibly TRBD1 (5 bases). With 2 bases removed from V and 1 base from J, the gap between germline ends came to 11 bases. The CDR3 runs to 15 residues. Germline assignment: CDR1 LGHDT and CDR2 YNNKEL (reference sequence). The CDR3 region is CASSQQDSQNTEAFF. CDR3 DNA: TGTGCCAGCAGCCAACAAGACAGCCAGAACACTGAAGCTTTCTTT.

This clone was seen only a few times. CDR3 sequence (DNA): TGCAGCTCCCGGGGGGGGGTCACTGAAGCTTTCTTT. Its protein is CSSRGGVTEAFF. This chain links TRBV29-1 with TRBJ1-1; TRBD1 might be the D (5 bases). Trimming stripped 8 bases from V and 4 bases from J, with 14 bases between. The CDR3 consists of 12 residues. The V gene's germline CDR1 is SQVTM and CDR2 ANQGSEA.

The V gene is TRBV19, the J gene TRBJ1-1; TRBD1 agrees at 10 bases. The CDR3 covers 14 residues. Germline V gene data show CDR1 as LNHDA and CDR2 as SQIVND (reference sequence). V lost 3 bases, J lost 7 bases, and 5 bases stayed unmatched. CDR3 loop: CASSIGDRGIEAFF. CDR3 nucleotides: TGTGCCAGTAGTATTGGGGACAGGGGAATTGAAGCTTTCTTT.

This chain links TRBV28 with TRBJ2-3, with 8 nucleotides matching TRBD1. The CDR3 is 14 amino acids. Germline values: CDR1 MDHEN, CDR2 SYDVKM. J gave up 8 bases and V 4 bases, and 8 bases lay outside the gene matches. For the CDR3, the DNA is TGTGCCAGCAGTTACAGGACAGGGCTAGGTACGCAGTATTTT. This gives the protein CASSYRTGLGTQYF.

V usage is TRBV6-5 and J usage is TRBJ1-1; TRBD1 aligns across 8 bases. With 2 bases clipped from V and 1 base from J, the junction kept 0 bases outside the gene matches. This CDR3 is 14 amino acids long. Germline lookup yields CDR1 MNHEY and CDR2 SVGAGI. The CDR3 sequence: CASSYGQGNTEAFF. For the CDR3, the DNA is TGTGCCAGCAGTTACGGACAGGGGAACACTGAAGCTTTCTTT.

The chain joins TRBV5-1 to TRBJ2-6; D possibly corresponds to TRBD1 (6 bases). This CDR3 comprises 15 residues. Trimming stripped 3 bases from V and 0 bases from J, with 7 bases between. In germline, CDR1 is SGHRS, CDR2 YFSETQ. CDR3: CASSSQGSGANVLTF. The CDR3 coding sequence is TGCGCCAGCAGCTCACAGGGCTCTGGGGCCAACGTCCTGACTTTC.

The gene calls are TRBV18 and TRBJ1-5; 7 bases are shared with TRBD1. The CDR3 loop spans 14 amino acids. Trimming removed 4 bases from V and 4 bases from J; junction bases left unmatched: 4. In germline, CDR1 is KGHSH, CDR2 LQKENI. This chain's CDR3 is CASSLGTANQPQHF. The CDR3 region has the DNA TGTGCCAGCTCACTCGGGACAGCGAATCAGCCCCAGCATTTT. Filled out from reference TRBV18 and TRBJ1-5, the complete variable domain reads NAGVMQNPRHLVRRRGQEARLRCSPMKGHSHVYWYRQLPEEGLKFMVYLQKENIIDESGMPKERFSAEFPKEGPSILRIQQVVRGDSAAYFCASSLGTANQPQHFGDGTRLSIL.

With respect to this clone: Mismatch with germline at one junction end may stem from a read error. The rearrangement uses TRBV3-1 (or the pseudogene TRBV3-2) and TRBJ2-7; D possibly corresponds to TRBD1 (6 bases). CDR3 length: 11 amino acids. Germline loops: CDR1 LGHDT, CDR2 YNNKEL (reference sequence). The CDR3 bases are TGTGCCAGCAGCCAAGTCGGGGACACTCATTTC. Amino acid sequence: CASSQVGDTHF.

The V gene is TRBV7-8, the J gene TRBJ2-2; TRBD1 might be the D (6 bases). Per germline, CDR1 SGHVS and CDR2 FQNEAQ. CDR3 length: 15 amino acids. V shed 6 bases and J shed 3 bases, with 14 bases lying between them. CDR3 residues: CASRDQGLDTGELFF. CDR3 bases: TGTGCCAGCAGAGACCAGGGGTTAGACACCGGGGAGCTGTTTTTT.

The chain uses TRBV27 and TRBJ1-1; 7 bases are a match to TRBD1. The CDR3 consists of 17 residues. V trimming: 5 bases; J trimming: 4 bases; junction bases outside the gene matches: 16. The V gene's germline CDR1 is MNHEY and CDR2 SMNVEV (reference sequence). CDR3 region: CASSPDRASEGATEAFF. CDR3 in DNA: TGTGCCAGCAGTCCCGACAGGGCCTCAGAAGGGGCCACTGAAGCTTTCTTT.

This sequence joins TRBV29-1 and TRBJ2-3; 7 bases map to TRBD1. This CDR3 is built from 13 residues. The junction had 7 bases not matched to a gene; V was cut back by 4 bases and J by 6 bases. The germline V gene encodes CDR1 SQVTM and CDR2 ANQGSEA. CDR3: CSVGRQGGDTQYF. The DNA of the CDR3 is TGCAGCGTTGGGAGACAGGGCGGGGATACGCAGTATTTT.

This clone was recorded a few times. The genes are TRBV28 and TRBJ1-3, with TRBD1 as a possible D gene (6 bases). V was cut by 4 bases and J by 3 bases, with 13 bases left in between. Germline V CDR1 and CDR2: MDHEN, SYDVKM. The length of the CDR3 is 15 residues. In DNA, the CDR3 is TGTGCCAGCAGTTCGCACAGGGATCTTGGAAACACCATATATTTT. Protein sequence: CASSSHRDLGNTIYF.

The V gene is TRBV7-9, the J gene TRBJ1-3, with D unresolved. The V end lost 2 bases, the J end lost 0 bases, and 5 bases lay between the germline ends. The V gene's germline CDR1 is SEHNR and CDR2 FQNEAQ (reference sequence). The CDR3 extends over 14 amino acids. The CDR3 nucleotides read TGTGCCAGCAGCTTACGGAGCTCTGGAAACACCATATATTTT. Its protein product is CASSLRSSGNTIYF.

The chain employs TRBV28 and TRBJ2-1; 12 nucleotides agree with TRBD2. This CDR3 is 14 amino acids long. Germline values: CDR1 MDHEN, CDR2 SYDVKM. After removal of 6 bases from V and 9 bases from J, the junction contained 6 bases not matched to a gene. CDR3 DNA sequence: TGTGCCAGCAGGACTAGCGGGAGTTTAAGTGAGCAGTTCTTC. Translation gives CASRTSGSLSEQFF.

The V and J genes are TRBV25-1 and TRBJ1-5, with TRBD1 matching 9 bases. Germline values: CDR1 MGHDK, CDR2 SYGVNS. V lost 4 bases and J lost 2; bases outside the gene matches: 6. The CDR3 covers 16 residues. In DNA form, the CDR3 reads TGTGCCAGCAGTGGGCCGGGACAGGGTCGCAATCAGCCCCAGCATTTT. It yields the protein CASSGPGQGRNQPQHF.

The V gene is TRBV10-3, the J gene TRBJ2-7; a weak D match, TRBD1 (5 bases). Trimming cost V 10 bases and J 3 bases, with 16 bases left between them. The CDR3 has 13 amino acids. Germline loops: CDR1 ENHRY, CDR2 SYGVKD. The CDR3 sequence: CATRADSHYEQYF. The CDR3 nucleotides are TGTGCCACACGCGCCGACAGTCACTACGAGCAGTACTTC.

This rearrangement joins TRBV7-9 to TRBJ1-5, with TRBD1 matching 10 bases. The CDR3 runs to 15 residues. Germline V gene data show CDR1 as SEHNR and CDR2 as FQNEAQ (reference sequence). Unmatched junction bases numbered 8, after V lost 5 bases and J lost 7 bases. CDR3 nucleotide sequence: TGTGCCAGCAGCACGACAGGGGGCGGCGGACAGCCCCAGCATTTT. Translating gives CASSTTGGGGQPQHF.

The chain is built from TRBV24-1 and TRBJ2-1; 7 nucleotides match TRBD1. The CDR3 totals 18 residues. The junction had 10 bases not matched to a gene; V was cut back by 3 bases and J by 0 bases. The V gene's germline CDR1 is KGHDR and CDR2 SFDVKD. CDR3 coding DNA: TGTGCCACCAGTGATCCCGCCCCCCGGGACAGCTCCTACAATGAGCAGTTCTTC. Translated: CATSDPAPRDSSYNEQFF.

The chain employs TRBV9 and TRBJ2-7, with D perhaps matching TRBD2 (6 bases). The CDR3 has 15 amino acids. Germline assignment: CDR1 SGDLS and CDR2 YYNGEE. Trimming stripped 0 bases from V and 2 bases from J, with 12 bases between. DNA of the CDR3: TGTGCCAGCAGCGTAGAGGTTAGCGGTCCCTACGAGCAGTACTTC. This codes for CASSVEVSGPYEQYF.

There are a few counts of this clone. The chain is built from TRBV5-1 and TRBJ2-7; perhaps TRBD1 as D (5 bases). V was clipped by 0 bases and J by 3 bases, with 10 bases between them. CDR1 SGHRS and CDR2 YFSETQ come from the germline V gene. CDR3 length equals 14 residues. The CDR3 here is CASSLEVGVYEQYF. CDR3 DNA sequence: TGCGCCAGCAGCTTGGAAGTAGGGGTCTACGAGCAGTACTTC. Full variable domain (rest looked up from reference TRBV5-1 and TRBJ2-7): KAGVTQTPRYLIKTRGQQVTLSCSPISGHRSVSWYQQTPGQGLQFLFEYFSETQRNKGNFPGRFSGRQFSNSRSEMNVSTLELGDSALYLCASSLEVGVYEQYFGPGTRLTVT.

The chain employs TRBV27 and TRBJ2-7, with D unclear. Trimming shortened V by 6 bases and J by 0 bases, and 9 bases separated the two germline ends. CDR3 length: 13 residues. Germline V gives CDR1 MNHEY, CDR2 SMNVEV (reference sequence). Written as DNA, the CDR3 is TGTGCCAGCAGCCAGCGCTACTCCTACGAGCAGTACTTC. It translates to CASSQRYSYEQYF.

This clone has just a few counts. This rearrangement joins TRBV6-6 to TRBJ1-1, with TRBD1 identical over 8 bases. The CDR3 extends over 16 amino acids. Germline CDR1 and CDR2: MNHNY and SVGAGI (reference sequence). The V and J ends lost 0 bases and 6 bases, in that order; junction bases with no gene match: 9. In nucleotides, the CDR3 is TGTGCCAGCAGTTACTCGCCCCTACAGGGGGACCCTGAAGCTTTCTTT. This gives the protein CASSYSPLQGDPEAFF.

The chain uses TRBV19 and TRBJ2-7; perhaps TRBD1 as D (7 bases). CDR1 is LNHDA, CDR2 SQIVND, per germline (reference sequence). V was pared by 6 bases and J by 0 bases, with 21 bases between. The CDR3 consists of 17 residues. CDR3 DNA: TGTGCCAGTAGCTCCCGGGGGATACAGGGGAACTCCTACGAGCAGTACTTC. It codes for CASSSRGIQGNSYEQYF.